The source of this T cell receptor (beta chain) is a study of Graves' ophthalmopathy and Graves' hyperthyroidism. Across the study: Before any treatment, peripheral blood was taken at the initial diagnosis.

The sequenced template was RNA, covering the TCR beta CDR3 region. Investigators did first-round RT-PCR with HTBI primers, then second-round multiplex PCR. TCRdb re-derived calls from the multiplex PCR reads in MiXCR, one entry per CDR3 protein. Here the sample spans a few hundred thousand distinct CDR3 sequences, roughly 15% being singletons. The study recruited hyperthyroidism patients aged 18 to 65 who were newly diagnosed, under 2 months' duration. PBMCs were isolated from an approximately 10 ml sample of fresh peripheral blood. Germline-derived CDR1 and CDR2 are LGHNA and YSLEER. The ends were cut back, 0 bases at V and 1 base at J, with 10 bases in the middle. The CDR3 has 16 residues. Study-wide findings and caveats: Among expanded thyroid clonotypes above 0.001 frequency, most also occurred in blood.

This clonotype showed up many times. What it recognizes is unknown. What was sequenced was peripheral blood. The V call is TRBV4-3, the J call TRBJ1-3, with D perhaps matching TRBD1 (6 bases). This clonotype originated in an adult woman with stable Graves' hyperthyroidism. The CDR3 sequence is CASSQDRGGSGNTIYF. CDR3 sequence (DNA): TGCGCCAGCAGCCAAGATAGAGGGGGATCTGGAAACACCATATATTTT.